This TCR beta chain was found in a study of cytomegalovirus exposure and HLA in healthy donors (dated by TCRdb to 2017 to 2019). Describing the broader study: A later analysis indicated that the 95 to 150 validation repertoires were generated on the platform also employed for the approximately 690 repertoires of the first cohort. The aim of the study was to test whether cataloging public T cell receptors could identify signatures of past pathogen exposure. Besides the first cohort of about 730 subjects, a separate validation cohort made up of roughly 120 different subjects was used. To predict cytomegalovirus infection status, the study brought together high-throughput TCR immunosequencing, statistical association of individual TCRs with disease status, and machine learning.

Notes on this clone: This clone's antigen is unknown. No quality values exist for individual bases; no much larger clone is one base distant.

The donors were included in the validation cohort of over a hundred subjects, a group kept apart from the roughly 680-subject first cohort. The receptor library was made with the immunoSEQ multiplex PCR assay. In the authors' own workflow: A statistical classification framework was built to diagnose cytomegalovirus status from the catalog of TCR beta chain sequences. TCRdb obtained this table from immuneACCESS and retained in-frame rearrangements with V and J assigned. These tables miss some clones; where compared with another copy, unresolved V genes account for less than half of the shortfall, and the remainder is unexplained. V and J calls and clone size are as listed in that table; D and trimming were resolved from the DNA. The sample records over 70,000 clones, less than 95% of which are singletons. The ten largest account for 0.55% to 0.8% of the sample. V is pared back by 3 bases and J by 6 bases, with 15 bases lying between the germline termini. The CDR3 covers 15 residues, taking in both the cysteine and the phenylalanine. Left in the record is the CDR3 DNA by itself, 45 bases read in frame from the first base. Reading the germline V gene gives CDR1 KGHSH and CDR2 LQKENI.

General study outcomes and caveats: According to the authors, the approach could potentially be generalized to other disease states and immunological phenotypes. In vitro tests confirmed that a few of the cytomegalovirus-associated TCR beta chains recognize cytomegalovirus antigens. The study gave a list of roughly 150 TCR beta chains associated with cytomegalovirus. A later analysis lacked HLA typing for the validation cohort, so it scored co-occurrence in that cohort across all 120 or so repertoires. The classifier was reported to diagnose cytomegalovirus status with high specificity and sensitivity in both the original cohort and the validation cohort. Most TCR sequences were seen in very few donors, while some public TCRs were found in many individuals. In a later analysis, TCRs clustered in the first cohort were found to also tend to co-occur in the approximately 110 validation repertoires, with 90% to 95% of cluster scores above 0.

The receptor comes from a woman under 30 in good health and CMV-seronegative. The sample was PBMCs. The chain joins TRBV18 to TRBJ1-5, with TRBD1 perhaps the D gene, on 6 matching bases. The CDR3 protein is CASSPTNRVVQPQHF. In nucleotides, the sequence is TGTGCCAGCTCACCCACGAACAGGGTGGTTCAGCCCCAGCATTTT.